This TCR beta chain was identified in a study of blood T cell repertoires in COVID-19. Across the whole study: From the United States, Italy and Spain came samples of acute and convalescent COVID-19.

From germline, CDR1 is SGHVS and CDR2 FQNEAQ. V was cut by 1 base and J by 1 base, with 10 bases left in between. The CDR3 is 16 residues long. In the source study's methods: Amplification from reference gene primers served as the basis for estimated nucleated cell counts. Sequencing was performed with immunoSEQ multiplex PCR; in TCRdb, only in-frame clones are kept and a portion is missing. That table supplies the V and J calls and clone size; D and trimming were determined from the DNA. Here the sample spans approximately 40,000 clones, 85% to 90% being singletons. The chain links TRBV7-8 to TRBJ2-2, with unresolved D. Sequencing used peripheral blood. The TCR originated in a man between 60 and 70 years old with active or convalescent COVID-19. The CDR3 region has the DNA TGTGCCAGCAGCTTAGTTCGGGTAGAGAACACCGGGGAGCTGTTTTTT. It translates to CASSLVRVENTGELFF.